The clone carrying this TCR beta chain was seen a handful of times. Germline V lookup: CDR1 MNHEY, CDR2 SMNVEV (reference sequence). After removal of 5 bases from V and 4 bases from J, the junction contained 8 bases not matched to a gene. The CDR3 totals 15 residues. The repertoire was sequenced with immunoSEQ multiplex PCR; TCRdb's copy has only in-frame clones and lacks some. Of around 26,000 clones detected, more than 75% appear once; the ten largest clones hold less than 3%. The data are from a study of stem cell transplantation in POMP-related autoinflammatory disease. V and J are TRBV27 and TRBJ1-2; 9 bases align to TRBD1. The TCR was taken from a human donor with POMP-related autoinflammation and immune dysregulation (PRAID). Sample: CD4+ T cells from PBMCs, taken before stem cell transplantation. CDR3 in amino acids: CASSRDRVSTYGYTF. In nucleotides, the CDR3 is TGTGCCAGCAGTCGGGACAGGGTATCGACCTATGGCTACACCTTC.